This T cell receptor beta chain comes out of a study of cytomegalovirus exposure and HLA in healthy donors (dated by TCRdb to about 2017). The study in broad terms: A later analysis indicated that the 95 to 150 validation repertoires were generated on the platform also employed for the roughly 720 repertoires of the first cohort. The study aimed to test whether cataloging public T cell receptors could reveal signatures of past pathogen exposure. A separate validation cohort of roughly 130 different subjects was used in addition to the approximately 670-subject first cohort. To predict cytomegalovirus infection status, the study brought together high-throughput TCR immunosequencing, statistical association of individual TCRs with disease status, and machine learning. Here is what the overall study found, with its caveats: The classifier was reported to diagnose cytomegalovirus status with high specificity and sensitivity in both the original and validation cohorts. According to the authors, the approach could potentially be generalized to other disease states and immunological phenotypes. A few of the identified cytomegalovirus-associated TCR beta chains were confirmed in vitro to be specific for cytomegalovirus antigens. A later analysis lacked HLA typing for the validation cohort, so it scored co-occurrence in that cohort across all 120 repertoires. In a later analysis, TCRs clustered in the first cohort were found to also tend to co-occur in the approximately 120 validation repertoires, with roughly 93% of cluster scores above 0. Across donors, most TCR sequences were observed very rarely, whereas some public TCRs were present in many individuals. The study listed 150 to 200 TCR beta chains as associated with cytomegalovirus.

Separate from the roughly 650-subject first cohort, the validation cohort of 120 subjects was the group to which the donors belonged. To prepare the library, the immunoSEQ multiplex PCR assay was applied. The authors processed their data as follows. A statistical classification framework was developed to diagnose cytomegalovirus status using the catalog of TCR beta chain sequences. TCRdb holds this immuneACCESS table with in-frame rearrangements only. Some clones are missing; in checked studies, unresolved V genes explain under half, and the rest has no known cause. V and J calls and clone size are given by that table; D and trimming were obtained from the DNA. The sample contains approximately 140,000 clones, about 86% of them found a single time. The top ten constitute roughly 7.7% of the sample. As to this clone: Its target antigen remains unknown. No base-level quality is on record; no much larger clone is a single base apart.

The sequence derives from a woman between 18 and 29 years old in good health and CMV-seropositive. The sample consisted of PBMCs.

The DNA sequence follows: TGCGCCAGCAGCCGTAGCGGGGGGGACACCGGGGAGCTGTTTTTT. This translates into CASSRSGGDTGELFF. In this chain, TRBV4-1 is recombined with TRBJ2-2; 11 bases in between match TRBD2. As encoded in the germline V gene, CDR1 is MGHRA while CDR2 is YSYEKL. V is cut back by 4 bases and J by 3 bases, with 1 base in the junction unmatched. From the cysteine up to the phenylalanine, the CDR3 has a length of 15 residues. Only CDR3 DNA remains: 45 bases, in frame from the first base.